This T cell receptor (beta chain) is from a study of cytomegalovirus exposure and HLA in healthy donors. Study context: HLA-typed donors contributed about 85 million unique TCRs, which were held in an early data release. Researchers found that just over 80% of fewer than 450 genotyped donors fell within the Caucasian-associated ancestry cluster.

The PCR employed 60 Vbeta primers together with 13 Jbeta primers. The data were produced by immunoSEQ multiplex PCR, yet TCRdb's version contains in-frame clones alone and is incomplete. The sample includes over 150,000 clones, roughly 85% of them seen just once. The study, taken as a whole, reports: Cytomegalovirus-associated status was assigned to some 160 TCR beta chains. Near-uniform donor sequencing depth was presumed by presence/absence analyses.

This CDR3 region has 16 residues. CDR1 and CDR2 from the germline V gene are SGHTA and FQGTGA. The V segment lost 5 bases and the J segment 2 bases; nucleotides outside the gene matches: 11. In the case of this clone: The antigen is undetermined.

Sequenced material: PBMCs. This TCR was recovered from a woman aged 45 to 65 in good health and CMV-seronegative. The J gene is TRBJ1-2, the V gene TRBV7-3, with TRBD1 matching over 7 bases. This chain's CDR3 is CASSPGNGRGNYGYTF. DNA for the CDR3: TGTGCCAGCAGCCCCGGAAACGGCAGGGGGAACTATGGCTACACCTTC.